Included here is one T cell receptor (beta chain) sequence, with context. The data were taken from a study of T cells after yellow fever vaccination. Via MiXCR, TCRdb re-called the 5' RACE reads, giving one row per CDR3 protein. The data contain 500,000 to 650,000 distinct CDR3 sequences, less than 20% of them seen just once; the ten biggest clones take up around 15%. In germline, CDR1 is MGHRA, CDR2 YSYEKL. The CDR3 totals 14 residues. The V and J ends lost 1 base and 4 bases respectively, with 9 bases between them. The chain links TRBV4-1 to TRBJ2-3; D remains ambiguous. The sequence was obtained from a man aged 18 to 29 who received the YFV17D yellow fever vaccine. Sequencing used PBMCs, obtained about 5 days after the first yellow fever vaccination. CDR3 in amino acids: CASSQGLGPDTQYF. CDR3 nucleotide sequence: TGCGCCAGCAGCCAAGGGCTAGGGCCAGATACGCAGTATTTT.